Below are 15 T cell receptor beta chains sequenced from a single sample in a study of metastatic and nonmetastatic thyroid tumors. TCRdb reprocessed the PCR reads via MiXCR. The repertoire holds more than 20,000 clones, with around 21% as singletons. Ahead of thyroid surgery, no patient had received treatment of any kind. Specimen: blood. The receptors stem from a female donor with papillary thyroid cancer or a benign thyroid nodule (not recorded which). Some clones in this sample may be carry-over from other donors' samples.

This clone was observed once. Relative to the germline gene, one junction end is altered; a read error may explain this. V and J are TRBV7-9 and TRBJ2-7; 11 nucleotides align to TRBD2. The CDR3 length is 15 residues. Looked up from germline, CDR1 is SEHNR and CDR2 is FQNEAQ (reference sequence). The CDR3 sequence is CASSVGLAGNYEHYF. The DNA for the CDR3 is TGTGCCAGCAGCGTAGGACTAGCGGGCAACTACGAGCATTACTTC.

This clone was picked up many times. The chain links TRBV7-8 to TRBJ1-2, with no clear D. V lost 3 bases and J lost 6, with 11 bases in between. This CDR3 region has 13 residues. In germline, CDR1 is SGHVS, CDR2 FQNEAQ. CDR3 amino acids: CASSFRTGDGYTF. The CDR3, as DNA: TGTGCCAGCAGCTTCCGGACTGGGGATGGCTACACCTTC.

This clone has more than one count but fewer than ten. A read error may be the cause here, since a much bigger clone is one base away. DNA for the CDR3: TGCGTCAGCAGCTTGGGAGGACTAGCGGGGCTCTCCTACGAGCAGTACTTC. This codes for CVSSLGGLAGLSYEQYF. This chain links TRBV5-1 with TRBJ2-7; the match to TRBD2 covers 12 bases. This CDR3 is 17 amino acids long. In germline, CDR1 is SGHRS, CDR2 YFSETQ.

This clone has more than one count but fewer than ten. The germline gene is not matched at one end of the junction; a read error may be the cause. V gene TRBV6-5 combines with J gene TRBJ2-1, with D unresolved. CDR1 and CDR2 from the germline V gene are MNHEY and SVGAGI. CDR3 length: 11 amino acids. CDR3: CAIPSYNDQFF. CDR3 DNA: TGTGCCATTCCCTCCTACAATGATCAGTTCTTC.

This clone was seen only a few times. This chain connects TRBV2 to TRBJ1-5, with D maybe TRBD1 (6 bases). V was pared by 1 base and J by 5 bases, with 12 bases between. The CDR3 runs to 15 residues. CDR1 SNHLY and CDR2 FYNNEI come from the germline V gene. The CDR3 region is CASSEEQGWDQPQHF. The CDR3 DNA sequence: TGTGCCAGCAGTGAAGAACAGGGTTGGGATCAGCCCCAGCATTTT.

Details on this clone: One base away lies a much larger clone, so this may be a sequencing read error. The chain is built from TRBV14 and TRBJ2-5; tentative D call: TRBD2 (6 bases). The V gene's germline CDR1 is SGHDN and CDR2 FVKESK. Trimming took off 3 bases at V and 0 bases at J, with 11 bases between the two ends. The CDR3 loop spans 15 amino acids. The CDR3 protein is CASSHLGLDQETQYF. The CDR3 nucleotides read TGTGCCAGCAGCCATTTGGGACTGGACCAAGAGACCCAGTACTTC.

This clone was counted ten times or more. V is TRBV4-2 and J is TRBJ1-2; the D is unclear. CDR1 is LGHNA, CDR2 YNFKEQ, per germline. The CDR3 is 13 residues long. V dropped 5 bases and J dropped 5 bases, with 12 bases sitting between them. The CDR3 nucleotides read TGTGCCAGCAGCTCTTTAGGGTCATATGGCTACACCTTC. It yields the protein CASSSLGSYGYTF.

This clone is termed medium-sized (0.01 to 0.1%). The rearrangement joins TRBV30 to TRBJ2-5; TRBD2 might be the D (6 bases). The V end lost 5 bases, the J end lost 5 bases, and 18 bases lay between the germline ends. Germline CDR1 and CDR2: GTSNPN and SVGIG (reference sequence). This CDR3 comprises 14 residues. The CDR3, as DNA: TGTGCCTGGGGTATAGGGACTTTCAGGGAGACCCAGTACTTC. Its translation is CAWGIGTFRETQYF.

The genes are TRBV11-3 and TRBJ2-7, with D possibly TRBD2 on 5 matching bases. CDR1 is SGHNT and CDR2 is YENEEA in the germline V gene. The CDR3 runs 13 residues. The V gene lost 4 bases and the J gene lost 4 bases, with 11 bases spanning the gap. The CDR3 loop reads CASSSRTEYEQYF. The CDR3 DNA reads as TGTGCCAGCAGCTCCCGGACTGAGTACGAGCAGTACTTC. The whole variable domain, remainder taken from reference TRBV11-3 and TRBJ2-7, is EAGVVQSPRYKIIEKKQPVAFWCNPISGHNTLYWYLQNLGQGPELLIRYENEEAVDDSQLPKDRFSAERLKGVDSTLKIQPAELGDSAVYLCASSSRTEYEQYFGPGTRLTVT.

This clone rates as medium-sized. V gene TRBV6-1 combines with J gene TRBJ2-7; no reliable D call. V was clipped by 2 bases and J by 2 bases, with 13 bases between them. CDR1 and CDR2 from the germline V gene are MNHNS and SASEGT. CDR3 length equals 15 residues. The CDR3 here is CASSEPSDGPYEQYF. For the CDR3, the DNA is TGTGCCAGCAGTGAACCCTCCGACGGCCCCTACGAGCAGTACTTC.

This clone was observed at least ten times. The chain joins TRBV7-6 to TRBJ2-3; 7 positions agree with TRBD2. CDR3 length: 15 residues. Looked up from germline, CDR1 is SGHVS and CDR2 is FNYEAQ. V was pared by 3 bases and J by 2 bases, with 5 bases of the junction left unmatched. The chain's CDR3 is CASSFTSDLTDTQYF. The CDR3 nucleotides are TGTGCCAGCAGCTTTACTAGCGACCTCACAGATACGCAGTATTTT.

As to this clone: Other DNA sequences from this sample encode an identical CDR3 as well. The V gene is TRBV9, the J gene TRBJ1-1; D is undetermined. The CDR3 extends over 15 amino acids. Germline CDR1 is SGDLS and CDR2 is YYNGEE. The germline V and J ends were trimmed by 7 bases and 6 bases, with 22 bases remaining between them. CDR3 protein: CASSPSGVTKAEAFF. In nucleotides, the CDR3 is TGTGCCAGCTCCCCCAGCGGGGTGACTAAGGCTGAAGCTTTCTTT. The entire variable domain, with the rest obtained from reference TRBV9 and TRBJ1-1, is as follows: DSGVTQTPKHLITATGQRVTLRCSPRSGDLSVYWYQQSLDQGLQFLIQYYNGEERAKGNILERFSAQQFPDLHSELNLSSLELGDSALYFCASSPSGVTKAEAFFGQGTRLTVV.

Many counts were recorded for this clone. The chain uses TRBV7-9 and TRBJ2-7; 12 bases fit TRBD2. The junction had 5 bases not matched to a gene; V was cut back by 5 bases and J by 3 bases. The CDR3 is 15 residues long. Germline CDR1 and CDR2: SEHNR and FQNEAQ (reference sequence). The CDR3 region is CASSTTSGRSYEQYF. The CDR3, as DNA: TGTGCCAGCAGCACGACTAGCGGGAGAAGCTACGAGCAGTACTTC.

This clone was counted at least ten times. The rearrangement links TRBV11-3 to TRBJ2-2; 10 bases match TRBD1. The CDR3 runs to 14 residues. The germline V gene encodes CDR1 SGHNT and CDR2 YENEEA. V shed 6 bases and J 5 bases; nucleotides not matched to a gene: 3. DNA for the CDR3: TGTGCCAGCAGATCGGGACAGGGGACCGGGGAGCTGTTTTTT. Its translation is CASRSGQGTGELFF.

The chain joins TRBV3-1 to TRBJ1-5; a possible D gene is TRBD1 (6 bases). CDR3 length: 13 residues. Germline values: CDR1 LGHDT, CDR2 YNNKEL (reference sequence). V was pared by 4 bases and J by 4 bases, with 8 bases between. CDR3 nucleotide sequence: TGTGCCAGCAGCCTCGGACAGAATCAGCCCCAGCATTTT. As protein: CASSLGQNQPQHF. The variable domain in full, with the rest retrieved from reference TRBV3-1 and TRBJ1-5, is DTAVSQTPKYLVTQMGNDKSIKCEQNLGHDTMYWYKQDSKKFLKIMFSYNNKELIINETVPNRFSPKSPDKAHLNLHINSLELGDSAVYFCASSLGQNQPQHFGDGTRLSIL.